This note documents a single TCR beta chain sequence. Its antigen is not identified. The CDR3 spans 17 residues. CDR1 is ENHRY and CDR2 is SYGVKD in the germline V gene. Trimming cost V 0 bases and J 1 base; bases outside gene matches: 6. A J-beta primer mix and a sample-barcoded 5' primer were used in a second PCR of about 7 to 12 cycles. Each CDR3 protein gets one entry after TCRdb re-called the 5' RACE reads with MiXCR. Here the sample spans about 620,000 distinct CDR3 sequences, 40% to 65% being singletons. Drawing of peripheral blood yielded 8.5 to 10 milliliters from each donor. Extraction of total RNA produced a minimum of 5 micrograms from each sample. The sample belongs to a study of blood T cells in healthy people across ages. Study-wide results and caveats: Expanded clonotype shifts may have been confounded, as the donors had an unknown CMV status.

The sample taken for sequencing was blood. The receptor was derived from a woman aged 80 or over in good health. The genes are TRBV10-3 and TRBJ2-3; 8 nucleotides match TRBD1. CDR3 region: CAISESIGRGRTDTQYF. CDR3 coding DNA: TGTGCCATCAGTGAGTCGATAGGCAGGGGGCGCACAGATACGCAGTATTTT.